The rows below give T cell receptor beta chains drawn from one sample of a study of blood T cell repertoires in COVID-19. Assay: immunoSEQ multiplex PCR; the TCRdb copy retains only in-frame clones and omits some. In the table there are hundreds of thousands of clones, more than 80% of which are singletons. Sequencing input: PBMCs or T cells enriched from blood (not recorded which). These receptors all come from a man aged 18 to 29 who had recovered from COVID-19. The CDR3 runs from the conserved cysteine through the conserved F or W. D genes are given only for firm matches. Expanded clones get a size class; other rows say once, few or many, or leave the size out.

TRBJ1-5,TRBV20-1,.,.,15,CSASPRSYSNQPQHF,TGCAGTGCTAGTCCCAGGTCCTATAGCAATCAGCCCCAGCATTTT
TRBJ2-1,TRBV6-2/TRBV6-3,.,.,18,CASSYSETNPGVYNEQFF,TGTGCCAGCAGTTACTCAGAAACAAACCCAGGGGTATACAATGAGCAGTTCTTC
TRBJ1-1,TRBV21-1,.,.,15,CASSKGETHGTEAFF,TGTGCCAGCAGCAAGGGTGAGACACATGGGACTGAAGCTTTCTTT
TRBJ2-7,TRBV6-5,.,TRBD2,15,CASSYSSGTSNEQYF,TGTGCCAGCAGTTACTCGTCCGGGACTAGCAACGAGCAGTACTTC
TRBJ1-2,TRBV6-5,.,.,15,CASSPPGGTDYGYTF,TGTGCCAGCAGTCCTCCGGGGGGGACCGACTATGGCTACACCTTC
TRBJ2-1,TRBV3-1/TRBV3-2,.,.,11,CASSPGSEQFF,TGTGCCAGCAGCCCCGGGAGTGAGCAGTTCTTC
TRBJ2-2,TRBV7-9,.,.,16,CASSYTTGLDTGELFF,TGTGCCAGCAGTTATACGACAGGTCTGGACACCGGGGAGCTGTTTTTT
TRBJ1-5,TRBV29-1,.,TRBD1,12,CSVQDRGEPQHF,TGCAGCGTCCAAGACAGGGGGGAGCCCCAGCATTTT
TRBJ1-1,TRBV4-2,.,TRBD1,16,CASSQMTGAVNTEAFF,TGTGCCAGCAGCCAAATGACAGGGGCGGTGAACACTGAAGCTTTCTTT
TRBJ1-6,TRBV7-9,once,.,12,CASNLVGSPLHF,TGTGCCAGCAACTTAGTCGGGTCACCCCTCCACTTT
TRBJ1-2,TRBV4-1,.,TRBD1,16,CASSQDGGRTGNGYTF,TGCGCCAGCAGCCAAGACGGGGGAAGGACAGGGAATGGCTACACCTTC
TRBJ1-1,TRBV6-5,.,TRBD1,13,CASSFRGTAEAFF,TGTGCCAGCAGTTTCAGGGGGACAGCTGAAGCTTTCTTT
TRBJ2-1,TRBV6-5,.,TRBD2,14,CASSTLTSGDEQFF,TGTGCCAGCAGTACTCTGACTAGCGGGGACGAGCAGTTCTTC
TRBJ1-4,TRBV7-9,.,.,14,CASSLERGSEKLFF,TGTGCCAGCAGCTTAGAACGGGGAAGTGAAAAACTGTTTTTT
TRBJ2-3,TRBV7-8,.,.,14,CASSPRQNTDTQYF,TGTGCCAGCAGCCCCCGACAGAACACAGATACGCAGTATTTT
TRBJ2-1,TRBV7-2,.,TRBD2,12,CASSLPGLVPFF,TGTGCCAGCAGCCTCCCCGGACTAGTTCCGTTCTTC
TRBJ2-5,TRBV5-1,.,.,14,CASSGGTEKETQYF,TGCGCCAGCAGCGGGGGGACCGAGAAAGAGACCCAGTACTTC